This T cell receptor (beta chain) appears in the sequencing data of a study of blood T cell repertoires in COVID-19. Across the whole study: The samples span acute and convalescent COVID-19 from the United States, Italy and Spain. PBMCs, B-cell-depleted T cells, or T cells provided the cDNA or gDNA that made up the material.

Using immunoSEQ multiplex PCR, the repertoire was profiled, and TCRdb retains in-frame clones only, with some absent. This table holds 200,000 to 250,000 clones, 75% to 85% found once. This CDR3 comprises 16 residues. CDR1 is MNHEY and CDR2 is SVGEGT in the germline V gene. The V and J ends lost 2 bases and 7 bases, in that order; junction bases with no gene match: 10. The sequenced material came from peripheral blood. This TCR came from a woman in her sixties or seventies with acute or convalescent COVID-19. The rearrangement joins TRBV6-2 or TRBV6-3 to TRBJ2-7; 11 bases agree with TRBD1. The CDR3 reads CASSYGTGQGVGEQYF. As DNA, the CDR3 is TGTGCCAGCAGTTACGGAACGGGACAGGGGGTTGGGGAGCAGTACTTC.